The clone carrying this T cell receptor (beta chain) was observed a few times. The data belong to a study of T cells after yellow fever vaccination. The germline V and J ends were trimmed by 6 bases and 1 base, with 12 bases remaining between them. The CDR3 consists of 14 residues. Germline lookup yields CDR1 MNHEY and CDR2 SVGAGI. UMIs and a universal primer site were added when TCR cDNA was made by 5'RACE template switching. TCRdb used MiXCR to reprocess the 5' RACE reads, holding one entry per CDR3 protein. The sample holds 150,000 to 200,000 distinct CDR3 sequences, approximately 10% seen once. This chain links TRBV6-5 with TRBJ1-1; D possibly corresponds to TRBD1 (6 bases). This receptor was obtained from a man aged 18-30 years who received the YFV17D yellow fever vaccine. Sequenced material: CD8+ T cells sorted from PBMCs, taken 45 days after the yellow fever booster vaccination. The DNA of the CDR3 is TGTGCCAGCAGGCCGGGACATAAGAACACTGAAGCTTTCTTT. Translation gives CASRPGHKNTEAFF.